The 16 T cell receptor beta chains given below trace back to one sample, sequenced in a study of patients and donors after allogeneic stem cell transplantation. TCRdb re-called the RT-PCR reads through MiXCR, storing one row per CDR3 protein. The sample has about 160,000 distinct CDR3 sequences, 24% seen once. The sample taken for sequencing was blood, either unsorted or a sorted T cell fraction (not recorded which). The receptors here all came from a human donor who was either an allogeneic HSCT recipient or a stem cell or donor lymphocyte infusion donor (not recorded which). It is not recorded whose cells these are; they may come from a transplant donor.

This clonotype was seen a handful of times. The chain employs TRBV5-1 and TRBJ2-2; tentatively, D is TRBD1 (6 bases). Trimming stripped 6 bases from V and 0 bases from J, with 12 bases between. Germline assignment: CDR1 SGHRS and CDR2 YFSETQ. The CDR3 is 15 residues long. The CDR3 bases are TGCGCCAGCACTTCGACAGGACCGAACACCGGGGAGCTGTTTTTT. This sequence encodes CASTSTGPNTGELFF. Complete variable domain (other parts from reference TRBV5-1 and TRBJ2-2): KAGVTQTPRYLIKTRGQQVTLSCSPISGHRSVSWYQQTPGQGLQFLFEYFSETQRNKGNFPGRFSGRQFSNSRSEMNVSTLELGDSALYLCASTSTGPNTGELFFGEGSRLTVL.

This clonotype has more than one count but fewer than ten. The J gene is TRBJ1-2, the V gene TRBV5-1, with a weak D call TRBD1 (5 bases). This CDR3 has 14 residues. The germline V gene has CDR1 SGHRS and CDR2 YFSETQ. Trimming removed 2 bases at V and 0 bases at J, with 8 bases between. CDR3 sequence: CASSFDRPNYGYTF. CDR3 nucleotide sequence: TGCGCCAGCAGCTTTGACAGACCTAACTATGGCTACACCTTC.

This chain connects TRBV5-6 to TRBJ2-3; D unclear. The CDR3 extends over 16 amino acids. Looked up from germline, CDR1 is SGHDT and CDR2 is YYEEEE. Trimming pared 0 bases from V and 6 bases from J, leaving 17 bases between. CDR3 in amino acids: CASSLVAESYADTQYF. CDR3 in DNA: TGTGCCAGCAGCTTGGTTGCCGAATCCTACGCGGATACGCAGTATTTT.

The V call is TRBV12-3 or TRBV12-4, the J call TRBJ2-7, with a weak D call TRBD2 (5 bases). V was shortened by 2 bases and J by 5 bases, with 10 bases between the two germline ends. The CDR3 spans 13 residues. The CDR3 DNA reads TGTGCCAGCAGTTTACGGGAACTTGACGAGCAGTACTTC. Translation gives CASSLRELDEQYF.

This clonotype was counted at least ten times. The V call is TRBV25-1, the J call TRBJ1-3; no reliable D call. Germline CDR1 reads MGHDK; CDR2 reads SYGVNS. The length of the CDR3 is 15 residues. Trimming shortened V by 3 bases and J by 3 bases, and 12 bases separated the two germline ends. The CDR3 coding sequence is TGTGCCAGCAGTGACTCCTCTTTTGATGGAAACACCATATATTTT. This translates into CASSDSSFDGNTIYF.

The J gene is TRBJ1-2, the V gene TRBV7-9; perhaps TRBD1 as D (5 bases). The ends were cut back, 5 bases at V and 6 bases at J, with 16 bases in the middle. The germline V gene has CDR1 SEHNR and CDR2 FQNEAQ (reference sequence). The CDR3 contains 14 residues. CDR3 bases: TGTGCCAGCAGCCTTCAAGGGACGGGGCATGGCTACACCTTC. It yields the protein CASSLQGTGHGYTF.

The chain links TRBV5-1 to TRBJ2-2; D tentatively reads TRBD1 or TRBD2 (6 bases each). V lost 4 bases, J lost 3 bases, and 10 bases lay in between. CDR3 size: 14 residues. From germline, CDR1 is SGHRS and CDR2 YFSETQ. The DNA of the CDR3 is TGCGCCAGCAGCCCAAGGGGGGACACCGGGGAGCTGTTTTTT. Amino acids: CASSPRGDTGELFF.

There are a few counts of this clonotype. The gene calls are TRBV18 and TRBJ1-1; D remains ambiguous. The V gene lost 1 base and the J gene lost 1 base, with 7 bases spanning the gap. Germline CDR1 and CDR2: KGHSH and LQKENI. CDR3 size: 14 residues. The CDR3 spells CASSPHPQNTEAFF. The CDR3 DNA reads TGTGCCAGCTCACCACATCCACAGAACACTGAAGCTTTCTTT.

This clonotype was observed many times. V is TRBV9 and J is TRBJ1-1, with 7 bases matching TRBD1. With V trimmed by 0 bases and J by 0 bases, 14 bases remained unmatched. In germline, CDR1 is SGDLS, CDR2 YYNGEE. The CDR3 extends over 19 amino acids. CDR3 coding DNA: TGTGCCAGCAGCGTAGCTTTGGATGGGGGACAGCCCATGAACACTGAAGCTTTCTTT. Protein sequence: CASSVALDGGQPMNTEAFF.

The chain uses TRBV7-9 and TRBJ2-7; 9 bases agree with TRBD2. The germline V gene encodes CDR1 SEHNR and CDR2 FQNEAQ (reference sequence). The CDR3 contains 19 residues. V lost 1 base and J lost 1; bases outside the gene matches: 14. The CDR3 spells CASSLGNGSGTSRSYEQYF. The CDR3 coding sequence is TGTGCCAGCAGCTTAGGCAACGGTTCCGGGACTAGCCGATCCTACGAGCAGTACTTC. Using reference TRBV7-9 and TRBJ2-7 for the parts outside the CDR3, the full variable domain is DTGVSQNPRHKITKRGQNVTFRCDPISEHNRLYWYRQTLGQGPEFLTYFQNEAQLEKSRLLSDRFSAERPKGSFSTLEIQRTEQGDSAMYLCASSLGNGSGTSRSYEQYFGPGTRLTVT.

This clonotype appeared a few times. The chain carries TRBV5-1 and TRBJ2-7; possibly TRBD2 for D (5 bases). Germline V gives CDR1 SGHRS, CDR2 YFSETQ. The V end was cut by 2 bases, the J end by 3 bases, with 12 bases between. The CDR3 is 14 residues long. The DNA for the CDR3 is TGCGCCAGCAGCTTCAAGACGGGAAACTACGAGCAGTACTTC. Residues: CASSFKTGNYEQYF.

The J gene is TRBJ1-2, the V gene TRBV5-1; no clear D. The germline V and J ends were trimmed by 0 bases and 8 bases, with 14 bases remaining between them. The CDR3 length is 14 residues. Germline V CDR1 and CDR2: SGHRS, YFSETQ. CDR3 region: CASSLVFGAQGYTF. DNA of the CDR3: TGCGCCAGCAGCTTGGTGTTTGGAGCGCAGGGCTACACCTTC.

This clonotype appeared a few times. The chain couples TRBV6-1 to TRBJ1-5; D gene uncertain. Trimming left V 0 bases short and J 5 bases short, with 5 bases between. The CDR3 totals 13 residues. Looked up from germline, CDR1 is MNHNS and CDR2 is SASEGT. Written as DNA, the CDR3 is TGTGCCAGCAGTGAAGCGCGGGATCAGCCCCAGCATTTT. It yields the protein CASSEARDQPQHF.

The rearrangement uses TRBV7-9 and TRBJ2-7; no reliable D call. The V gene's germline CDR1 is SEHNR and CDR2 FQNEAQ (reference sequence). CDR3 length equals 11 residues. Between the trimmed V and J ends, which lost 4 bases and 2 bases, there was a span of 3 bases. The CDR3 loop reads CASSYTYEQYF. CDR3 DNA sequence: TGTGCCAGCAGCTACACCTACGAGCAGTACTTC.

This clonotype was observed many times. V and J are TRBV9 and TRBJ1-1; the D gene is possibly TRBD1 (6 bases). The CDR3 spans 14 residues. Deletions cut 3 bases from V and 0 bases from J, with 9 bases between. Looked up from germline, CDR1 is SGDLS and CDR2 is YYNGEE. Here the CDR3 DNA reads TGTGCCAGCAGCGCCAGGGGTCTGAACACTGAAGCTTTCTTT. It yields the protein CASSARGLNTEAFF.

The rearrangement joins TRBV12-3 or TRBV12-4 to TRBJ1-3; possible D gene TRBD1, 6 bases. V was trimmed by 3 bases and J by 2 bases, leaving 8 bases between them. This CDR3 is 14 amino acids long. CDR3: CASSLGTPGNTIYF. DNA for the CDR3: TGTGCCAGCAGTTTGGGGACACCTGGAAACACCATATATTTT.